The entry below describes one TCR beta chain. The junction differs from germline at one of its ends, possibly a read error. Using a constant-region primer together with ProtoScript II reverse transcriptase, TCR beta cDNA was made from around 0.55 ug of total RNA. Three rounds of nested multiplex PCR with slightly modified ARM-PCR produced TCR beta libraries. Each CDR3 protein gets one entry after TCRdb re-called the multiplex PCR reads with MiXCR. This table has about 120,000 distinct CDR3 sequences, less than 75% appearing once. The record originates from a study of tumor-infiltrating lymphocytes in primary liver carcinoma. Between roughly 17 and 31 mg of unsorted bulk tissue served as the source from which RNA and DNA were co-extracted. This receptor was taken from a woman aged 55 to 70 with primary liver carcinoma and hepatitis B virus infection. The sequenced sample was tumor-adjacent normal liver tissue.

This CDR3 is CANSLKWWNSEQFF. The CDR3 bases are TGTGCCAACAGCTTAAAGTGGTGGAACAGTGAGCAGTTCTTC. V gene TRBV11-2 combines with J gene TRBJ2-1; D is unclear. This CDR3 has 14 amino acids. In germline, CDR1 is SGHAT, CDR2 FQNNGV.